The present TCR beta chain was sequenced within a study of blood T cell repertoires in COVID-19 (dated by TCRdb to 2020 to 2022). In terms of the full investigation: Collaborator samples came from the United States, Italy and Spain and covered acute and convalescent phases of COVID-19. The prospective study material was composed of cDNA or gDNA derived from T cells, B-cell-depleted T cells, or PBMCs. The repertoires were released in a freely available public database meant as a resource for research on the immune response to SARS-CoV-2. Samples came from the ongoing ImmuneRACE study (first 160 participants) plus 1,254 subjects from 6 global collaborators. Where HLA class I and class II types were available, the types were taken from metadata supplied by the sample provider, not from assay-based typing. A de-identified subject ID, COVID-19 status, age in years and sex were almost always included in the sample metadata. Subjects who had been exposed to COVID-19, were actively infected with it, or had recovered from it provided the deeply sampled blood TCRbeta repertoires that made up the dataset. General findings and caveats noted by the study authors: How much clinical and demographic metadata was included differed by source and by participant, and the metadata was provided uncurated.

The immunoSEQ Assay, a bias-controlled multiplex PCR, was used to amplify TCRbeta CDR3 regions from genomic DNA. From the authors' description of their analysis: The number of nucleated cells in each sample was estimated from the amplification of reference gene primers within the assay. To quantify the absolute abundance of each unique TCRbeta CDR3 rearrangement, sequence reads were collapsed and filtered. For each sample, productive Simpson clonality was calculated as the square root of Simpson's diversity index across productive rearrangements. Entries here come from immuneACCESS through TCRdb and include only in-frame sequences with V and J called. Some clones fail to appear in such tables; in the studies checked, an unresolved V gene covers under half of the shortfall, and the cause of the remainder is unknown. That table gives V, J and clone size, and the DNA gave D and trimming. The sample has fewer than 350,000 clones on record, 89% of them singletons. The leading ten clones occupy roughly 5.2% of the sample.

Deletion took 3 bases off V and 0 bases off J, with a span of 9 bases between the germline ends. From the cysteine up to the phenylalanine, the CDR3 has a length of 15 residues. Just CDR3 DNA is preserved here, 45 bases in frame from base 1. According to the germline V gene, CDR1 reads KGHSH and CDR2 reads LQKENI. In the prospective study, participants were roughly 18 to 95 years old, resided in about two dozen geographic areas of the United States, and were enrolled through a virtual design. In the prospective study, participants were assigned to cohorts based on the clinical history participants reported in a screening survey and a study questionnaire. Recovered participants in ImmuneRACE Cohort 3 were defined as having two consecutive negative NP/OP PCR tests, clearance from a healthcare professional, or resolution of symptoms. In the prospective study, whole blood, serum and a nasopharyngeal or oropharyngeal swab were collected from each participant by mobile phlebotomists. Over a roughly 2-month period, participants in the prospective study had the option of providing additional blood draws and questionnaires. Blood samples from the prospective study were shipped frozen or at room temperature prior to DNA extraction.

This clone was found once. Its target antigen remains unknown. Base qualities are not recorded, but no much larger clone differs from it by a single base. Here the chain combines TRBV18 and TRBJ1-5; the D gene is perhaps TRBD1, from 5 matching bases. The sample taken for sequencing was PBMCs or T cells enriched from blood (not recorded which). The sequence came from a man in his 60s who had recovered from COVID-19. This receptor has the CDR3 CASSPKGNSNQPQHF. The bases are TGTGCCAGCTCACCGAAGGGGAATAGCAATCAGCCCCAGCATTTT.